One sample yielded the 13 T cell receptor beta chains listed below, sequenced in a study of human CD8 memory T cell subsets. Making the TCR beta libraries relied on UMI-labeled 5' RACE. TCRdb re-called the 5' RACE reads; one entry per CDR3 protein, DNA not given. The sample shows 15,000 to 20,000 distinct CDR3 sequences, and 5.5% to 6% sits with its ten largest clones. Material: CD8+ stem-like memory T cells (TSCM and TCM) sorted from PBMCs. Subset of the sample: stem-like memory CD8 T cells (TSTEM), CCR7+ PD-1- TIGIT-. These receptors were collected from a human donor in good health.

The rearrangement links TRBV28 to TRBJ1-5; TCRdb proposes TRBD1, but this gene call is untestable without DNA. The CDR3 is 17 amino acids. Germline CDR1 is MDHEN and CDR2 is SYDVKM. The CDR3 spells CASSTDRDSLSNQPQHF.

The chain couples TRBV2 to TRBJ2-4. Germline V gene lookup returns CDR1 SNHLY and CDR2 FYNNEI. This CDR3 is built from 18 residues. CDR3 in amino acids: CASSEARGDPKAKNIQYF.

CDR3 sequence: CASSFSSGDYNEQFF. The chain has TRBV5-1 and TRBJ2-1; TCRdb picks TRBD2, but there is no DNA to check that call. Germline V gene sequence: CDR1 SGHRS, CDR2 YFSETQ. The CDR3 extends over 15 amino acids. Combining the CDR3 with reference TRBV5-1 and TRBJ2-1 gives the whole variable domain KAGVTQTPRYLIKTRGQQVTLSCSPISGHRSVSWYQQTPGQGLQFLFEYFSETQRNKGNFPGRFSGRQFSNSRSEMNVSTLELGDSALYLCASSFSSGDYNEQFFGPGTRLTVL.

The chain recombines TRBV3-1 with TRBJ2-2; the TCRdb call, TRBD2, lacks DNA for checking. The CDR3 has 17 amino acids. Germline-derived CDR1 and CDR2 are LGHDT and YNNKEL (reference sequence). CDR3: CASSHHGTSGKVGELFF.

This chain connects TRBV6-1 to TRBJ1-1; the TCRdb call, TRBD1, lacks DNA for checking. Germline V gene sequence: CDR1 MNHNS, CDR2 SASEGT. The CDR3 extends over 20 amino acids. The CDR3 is CASNNDRGFPILREDTEAFF.

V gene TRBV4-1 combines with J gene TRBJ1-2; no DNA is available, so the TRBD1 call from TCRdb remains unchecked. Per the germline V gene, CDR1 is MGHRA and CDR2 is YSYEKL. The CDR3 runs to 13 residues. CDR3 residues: CASSLGGYYGYTF.

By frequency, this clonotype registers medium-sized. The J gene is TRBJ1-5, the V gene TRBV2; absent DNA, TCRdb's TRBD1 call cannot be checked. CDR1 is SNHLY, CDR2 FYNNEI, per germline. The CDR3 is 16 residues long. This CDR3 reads CASKGQGRSGNQPQHF.

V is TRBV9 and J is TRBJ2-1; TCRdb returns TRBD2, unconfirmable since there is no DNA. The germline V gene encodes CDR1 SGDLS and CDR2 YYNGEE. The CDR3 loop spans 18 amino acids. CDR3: CASSVAPSAGGLGNEQFF.

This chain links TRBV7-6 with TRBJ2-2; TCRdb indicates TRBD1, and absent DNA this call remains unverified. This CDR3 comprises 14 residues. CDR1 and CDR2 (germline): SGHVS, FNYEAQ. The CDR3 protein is CASSIGQNTGELFF. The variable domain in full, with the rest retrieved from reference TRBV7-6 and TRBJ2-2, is GAGVSQSPRYKVTKRGQDVALRCDPISGHVSLYWYRQALGQGPEFLTYFNYEAQQDKSGLPNDRFSAERPEGSISTLTIQRTEQRDSAMYRCASSIGQNTGELFFGEGSRLTVL.

CDR3 in amino acids: CASSPSASEQYF. The chain couples TRBV18 to TRBJ2-7; with no DNA, the TCRdb D assignment of TRBD2 cannot be verified. This CDR3 has 12 residues. Germline V gene lookup returns CDR1 KGHSH and CDR2 LQKENI.

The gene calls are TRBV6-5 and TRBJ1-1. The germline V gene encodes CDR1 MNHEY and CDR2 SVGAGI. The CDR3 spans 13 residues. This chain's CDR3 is CASSYGMNTEAFF.

CDR3 protein: CASSFGQGSTGELFF. The genes are TRBV5-1 and TRBJ2-2; there is no DNA to check the TCRdb D call of TRBD1. The CDR3 sequence is 15 residues long. Per germline, CDR1 SGHRS and CDR2 YFSETQ.

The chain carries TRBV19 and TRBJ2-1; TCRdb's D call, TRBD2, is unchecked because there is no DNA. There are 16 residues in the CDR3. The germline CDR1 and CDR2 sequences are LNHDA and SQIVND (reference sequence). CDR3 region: CASSESGPTLYNEQFF.